This T cell receptor beta chain is from a study of shared clonotypes between healthy human individuals. Study outcomes and limitations: The generation probabilities recorded for non-shared clonotypes fell below those of clonotypes shared by all four donors.

V gave up 3 bases and J gave up 5 bases, with 10 bases separating them. The V gene's germline CDR1 is KGHSH and CDR2 LQKENI. The CDR3 is 13 residues long. Assay used: immunoSEQ multiplex PCR; TCRdb lists only in-frame clones, some missing. Among 2 million to 2.5 million clones listed, approximately 93% were seen once. Regarding this clone: Antigen: not known.

This receptor was obtained from a man younger than 30 in good health. Some clones in this sample may be carry-over from other donors' samples. V usage is TRBV18 and J usage is TRBJ1-1; D call uncertain. The sample taken for sequencing was naive CD4+ T cells from PBMCs. Regarding subset: CD45RA+ positively selected. CDR3 sequence (DNA): TGTGCCAGCTCACCCGGGAGCCTTACTGAAGCTTTCTTT. Translated, it gives CASSPGSLTEAFF.